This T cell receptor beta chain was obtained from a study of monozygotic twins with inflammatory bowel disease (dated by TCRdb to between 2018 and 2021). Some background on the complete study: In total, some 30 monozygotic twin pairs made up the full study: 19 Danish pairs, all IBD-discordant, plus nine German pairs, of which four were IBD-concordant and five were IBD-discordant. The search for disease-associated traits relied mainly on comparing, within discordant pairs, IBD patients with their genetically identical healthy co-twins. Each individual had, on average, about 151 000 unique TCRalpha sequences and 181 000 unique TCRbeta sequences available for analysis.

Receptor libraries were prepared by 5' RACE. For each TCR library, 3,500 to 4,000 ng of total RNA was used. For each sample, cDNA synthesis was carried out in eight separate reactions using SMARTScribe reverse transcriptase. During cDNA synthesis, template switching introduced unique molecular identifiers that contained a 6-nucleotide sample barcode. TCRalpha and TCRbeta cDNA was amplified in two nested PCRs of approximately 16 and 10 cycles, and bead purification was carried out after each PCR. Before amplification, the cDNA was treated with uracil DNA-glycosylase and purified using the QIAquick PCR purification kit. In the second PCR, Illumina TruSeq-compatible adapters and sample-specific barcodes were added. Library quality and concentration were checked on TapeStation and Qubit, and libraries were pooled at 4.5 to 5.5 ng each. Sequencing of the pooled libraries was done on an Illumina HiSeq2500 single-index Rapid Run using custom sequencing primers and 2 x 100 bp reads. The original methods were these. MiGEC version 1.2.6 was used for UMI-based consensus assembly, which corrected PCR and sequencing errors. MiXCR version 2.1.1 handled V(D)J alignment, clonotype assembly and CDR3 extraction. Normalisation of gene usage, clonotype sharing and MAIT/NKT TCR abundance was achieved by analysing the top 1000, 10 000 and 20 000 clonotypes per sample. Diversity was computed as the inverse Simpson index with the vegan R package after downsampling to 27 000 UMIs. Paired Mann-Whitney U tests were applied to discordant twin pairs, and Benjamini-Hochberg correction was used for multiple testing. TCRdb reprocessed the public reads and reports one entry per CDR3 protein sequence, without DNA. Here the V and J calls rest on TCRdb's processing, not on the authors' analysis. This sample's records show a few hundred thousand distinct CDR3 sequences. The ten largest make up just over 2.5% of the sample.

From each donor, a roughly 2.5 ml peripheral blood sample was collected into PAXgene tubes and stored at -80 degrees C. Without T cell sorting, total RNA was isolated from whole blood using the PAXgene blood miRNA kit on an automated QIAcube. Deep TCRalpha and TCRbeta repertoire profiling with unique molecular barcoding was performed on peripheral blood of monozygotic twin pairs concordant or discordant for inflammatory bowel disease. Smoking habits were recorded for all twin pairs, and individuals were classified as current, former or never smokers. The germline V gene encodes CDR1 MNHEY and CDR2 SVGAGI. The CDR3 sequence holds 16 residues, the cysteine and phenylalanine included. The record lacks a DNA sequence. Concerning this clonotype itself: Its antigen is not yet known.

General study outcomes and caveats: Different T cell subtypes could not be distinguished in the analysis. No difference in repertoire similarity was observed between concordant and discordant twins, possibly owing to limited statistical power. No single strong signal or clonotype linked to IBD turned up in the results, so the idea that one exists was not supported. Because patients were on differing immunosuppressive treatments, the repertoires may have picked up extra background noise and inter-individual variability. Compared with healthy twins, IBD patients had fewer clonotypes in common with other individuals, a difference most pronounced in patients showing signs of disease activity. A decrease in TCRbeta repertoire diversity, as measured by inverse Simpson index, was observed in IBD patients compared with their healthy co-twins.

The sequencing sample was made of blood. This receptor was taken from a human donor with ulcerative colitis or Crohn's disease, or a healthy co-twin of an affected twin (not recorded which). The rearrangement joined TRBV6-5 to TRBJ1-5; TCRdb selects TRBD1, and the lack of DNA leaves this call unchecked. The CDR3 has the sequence CASSYSTGARGQPQHF.